The 10 T cell receptor beta chains below all came from one sample that was sequenced in a study of T cell responses to AZD1222 COVID-19 vaccine. This table comes from immunoSEQ multiplex PCR, and its TCRdb copy is limited to in-frame clones, with some not included. The table shows about 140,000 clones, with around nine tenths occurring only once. Sequencing was performed on peripheral blood, taken on day 0 of AZD1222 vaccination. These receptors all stem from an adult in good health.

The gene calls are TRBV11-2 and TRBJ2-5; TRBD2 agrees at 12 bases. The CDR3 runs to 16 residues. Unmatched junction bases numbered 7, after V lost 3 bases and J lost 5 bases. CDR1 SGHAT and CDR2 FQNNGV come from the germline V gene. The CDR3 DNA reads TGTGCCAGCAGCTTGACTAGCGGGGGTTTGGGGGAGACCCAGTACTTC. Its translation: CASSLTSGGLGETQYF.

The chain recombines TRBV2 with TRBJ2-7, with D possibly being TRBD1 (5 bases). The CDR3 has 14 residues. Germline loops: CDR1 SNHLY, CDR2 FYNNEI. Deletions cut 7 bases from V and 0 bases from J, with 13 bases between. For the CDR3, the DNA is TGTGCCAGCATCCAGACAGAGAGCTCCTACGAGCAGTACTTC. Amino acid sequence: CASIQTESSYEQYF. Looking up the rest from reference TRBV2 and TRBJ2-7 gives the full variable domain: EPEVTQTPSHQVTQMGQEVILRCVPISNHLYFYWYRQILGQKVEFLVSFYNNEISEKSEIFDDQFSVERPDGSNFTLKIRSTKLEDSAMYFCASIQTESSYEQYFGPGTRLTVT.

V gene TRBV2 combines with J gene TRBJ2-1; no clear D. The CDR3 spans 13 residues. V lost 3 bases and J 0 bases, leaving 3 bases between the germline ends. Germline CDR1 reads SNHLY; CDR2 reads FYNNEI. CDR3 residues: CASSDTSYNEQFF. DNA for the CDR3: TGTGCCAGCAGTGACACCTCCTACAATGAGCAGTTCTTC.

The gene calls are TRBV19 and TRBJ1-3, with D uncertain. The CDR3 length is 13 residues. V lost 10 bases, J lost 0 bases, and 10 bases lay in between. Germline CDR1 LNHDA, CDR2 SQIVND (reference sequence). The DNA of the CDR3 is TGTGCCACCCGGAGGCCCTCTGGAAACACCATATATTTT. Protein product: CATRRPSGNTIYF.

This chain joins TRBV2 and TRBJ2-1, with D tentatively TRBD1 (5 bases). V was cut by 4 bases and J by 2 bases, with 9 bases left in between. CDR1 and CDR2 (germline): SNHLY, FYNNEI. The CDR3 is 14 residues long. CDR3 in DNA: TGTGCCAGCAGTGTTACGACAGCCTACAATGAGCAGTTCTTC. Translated: CASSVTTAYNEQFF. The full variable domain, its missing parts supplied by reference TRBV2 and TRBJ2-1, is EPEVTQTPSHQVTQMGQEVILRCVPISNHLYFYWYRQILGQKVEFLVSFYNNEISEKSEIFDDQFSVERPDGSNFTLKIRSTKLEDSAMYFCASSVTTAYNEQFFGPGTRLTVL.

The chain combines TRBV19 with TRBJ2-7, with 9 bases identical to TRBD1. Germline CDR1 and CDR2: LNHDA and SQIVND (reference sequence). This CDR3 has 16 residues. V was clipped by 6 bases and J by 6 bases; unmatched bases: 15. The CDR3 protein is CASSLLPGQGDGEQYF. The CDR3 region has the DNA TGTGCCAGTAGCCTCCTTCCGGGACAGGGAGACGGCGAGCAGTACTTC.

The chain carries TRBV2 and TRBJ1-2, with D possibly TRBD1 on 5 matching bases. There are 14 residues in the CDR3. The V gene's germline CDR1 is SNHLY and CDR2 FYNNEI. The V end was cut by 1 base, the J end by 7 bases, with 13 bases between. The DNA of the CDR3 is TGTGCCAGCAGTGAAGAAGGGACCCAGGGTGGCTACACCTTC. Protein: CASSEEGTQGGYTF.

As for this clone: This CDR3 is also generated by other DNA sequences in the sample. The chain combines TRBV18 with TRBJ1-5; no clear D gene. The V end was cut by 1 base, the J end by 4 bases, with 5 bases between. The CDR3 runs to 13 residues. Germline V gives CDR1 KGHSH, CDR2 LQKENI. The CDR3 nucleotides read TGTGCCAGCTCACCACAGGGAAATCAGCCCCAGCATTTT. This gives the protein CASSPQGNQPQHF. The complete variable domain, with remaining parts taken from reference TRBV18 and TRBJ1-5, reads NAGVMQNPRHLVRRRGQEARLRCSPMKGHSHVYWYRQLPEEGLKFMVYLQKENIIDESGMPKERFSAEFPKEGPSILRIQQVVRGDSAAYFCASSPQGNQPQHFGDGTRLSIL.

The chain uses TRBV7-2 and TRBJ2-7; unclear D gene. The V gene lost 0 bases and the J gene lost 4 bases, with 13 bases spanning the gap. The CDR3 loop spans 15 amino acids. From germline, CDR1 is SGHTA and CDR2 FQGNSA. The CDR3 loop is CASSLAGPPDYEQYF. DNA of the CDR3: TGTGCCAGCAGCTTAGCCGGGCCTCCTGATTACGAGCAGTACTTC.

This chain uses TRBV7-9 with TRBJ2-7; 8 bases are shared with TRBD1. This CDR3 has 11 residues. Germline V gene data show CDR1 as SEHNR and CDR2 as FQNEAQ (reference sequence). The junction had 4 bases not matched to a gene; V was cut back by 11 bases and J by 4 bases. The CDR3: CAGQGAYEQYF. CDR3 nucleotides: TGTGCCGGCCAGGGGGCGTACGAGCAGTACTTC.